This entry describes one T cell receptor (beta chain). This entry belongs to a study of T cell responses to AZD1222 COVID-19 vaccine. Germline assignment: CDR1 MNHEY and CDR2 SVGEGT. V was clipped by 6 bases and J by 2 bases, with 8 bases between them. This CDR3 has 13 amino acids. Generated by immunoSEQ multiplex PCR, the TCRdb table keeps only in-frame clones and is missing some. Of 95,000 to 150,000 clones in the sample, about nine tenths were seen once. The sequence was obtained from an adult who received the AZD1222 COVID-19 vaccine. This material consisted of peripheral blood, taken 28 days after the second AZD1222 dose. The V call is TRBV6-2 or TRBV6-3, the J call TRBJ1-3, with D hard to call. The CDR3 coding sequence is TGTGCCAGCAGCCCTCACCCTGGAAACACCATATATTTT. Its protein product is CASSPHPGNTIYF.